This entry features one T cell receptor beta chain sequence. What antigen it recognizes has not been identified. No much larger clonotype is one base removed from it; base qualities were not supplied. The donors were included in the validation cohort of 90 to 150 subjects, a group kept apart from the approximately 670-subject first cohort. This entry is derived from a study of cytomegalovirus exposure and HLA in healthy donors (dated by TCRdb to the late 2010s). Regarding the complete study: According to a later analysis, one platform produced both the roughly 110 validation repertoires and the 720 or so repertoires of the first cohort. Besides the first cohort of 500 to 700 subjects, a separate validation cohort made up of 120 or so different subjects was used. The aim of the study was to test whether cataloging public T cell receptors could identify signatures of past pathogen exposure. To predict cytomegalovirus infection status, the study combined high-throughput TCR immunosequencing, statistical association of individual TCRs with disease status, and machine learning. Points the paper makes about the study in general: According to the authors, the approach could potentially be generalized to other disease states and immunological phenotypes. The classifier was reported to diagnose cytomegalovirus status with high specificity and sensitivity in both the original and validation cohorts. All 120 repertoires were used to score co-occurrence in the validation cohort in a later analysis, because that analysis had no HLA typing for the cohort. Three of the identified cytomegalovirus-associated TCR beta chains were confirmed in vitro to be specific for cytomegalovirus antigens. In the study, approximately 160 TCR beta chains were listed as associated with cytomegalovirus. Most TCR sequences were seen in very few donors, while some public TCRs were found in many individuals. Subsequent analysis determined that TCRs grouped into clusters in the first cohort also showed a tendency toward co-occurrence across the 130 or so validation repertoires, and 94% of cluster scores exceeded 0.

From its cysteine to its phenylalanine, the CDR3 spans 16 amino acids. The CDR3 DNA has 48 bases and is translated from base 1. CDR1 and CDR2, per the germline V gene (reference sequence), are LNHDA and SQIVND. At the junction V is shortened by 5 bases and J by 4 bases, with 21 bases in between. Library prep was done by the immunoSEQ multiplex PCR assay. Regarding the original processing steps: A statistical classification framework was built for diagnosing cytomegalovirus status from the catalog of TCR beta chain sequences. TCRdb holds this immuneACCESS table with in-frame rearrangements only. Some clones are missing; in checked studies, unresolved V genes explain under half, and the rest has no known cause. V and J calls and clone size follow that table, whereas D and trimming were derived from the DNA. This sample gives approximately 120,000 clones in total; about 90% of them show up just once. The top ten constitute less than 2% of the sample.

This receptor chain uses TRBV19 and TRBJ2-7; the D gene is perhaps TRBD1, from 6 matching bases. This clonotype was sampled from a woman under 30 in good health and CMV-seronegative. Sequenced sample: PBMCs. The bases are TGTGCCAGTAGTGCCCTGAGGGGGAAGACAGGATACGAGCAGTACTTC. This encodes CASSALRGKTGYEQYF.